This T cell receptor beta chain came from a study of cytomegalovirus exposure and HLA in healthy donors. Study as a whole: Early release data held about 85 million unique TCRs from HLA-typed donors. Study-level results: The authors enumerated roughly 160 TCR beta chains as linked to cytomegalovirus. Most CMV-associated TCR beta chains were later found to appear HLA-restricted.

Both 60 Vbeta primers and 13 Jbeta primers went into the PCR. Assay: immunoSEQ multiplex PCR; the TCRdb copy retains only in-frame clones and omits some. The sample consists of 150,000 to 200,000 clones, approximately 11% of them appearing once. Nominally healthy donors were sampled, though unrecorded immune exposures were likely. This clone was counted between two and nine times. Its specificity is not known. Germline trimming cut 3 bases from V and 0 bases from J; bases unmatched to any gene: 5. The CDR3 spans 16 residues. CDR1 and CDR2 (germline): MNHNS, SASEGT. This chain joins TRBV6-1 and TRBJ1-3; 7 nucleotides match TRBD1. The specimen was PBMCs. The sequence was obtained from a man aged 45-65 years in good health and CMV-seropositive. DNA for the CDR3: TGTGCCAGCAGTGACAGGGGGACGGTCTCTGGAAACACCATATATTTT. As protein: CASSDRGTVSGNTIYF.